The entry below gives a single TCR beta chain sequence along with its context. This clone has only one observation. Its target antigen remains unknown. Base qualities were left out, and no much larger clone turns up one base away. Including the terminal cysteine and phenylalanine, the CDR3 comprises 18 residues. Only the CDR3 part of the read is kept: 54 bases, read in frame from the first base. Ends trimmed: V by 0 bases, J by 1 base; bases unmatched to a gene: 8. CDR1 SGHRS and CDR2 YFSETQ were looked up in the germline V gene. The sample is drawn from a study of cytomegalovirus exposure and HLA in healthy donors (dated by TCRdb to about 2017). A note on the overall study: An earlier analysis of about 530 of the donors reported around 280 Gb of sequence data and 95 million to 130 million unique TCR beta sequences obtained from some 200 million T cells. An early release covering 550 to 650 HLA-typed donors comprised approximately 300 gigabases of sequencing data and approximately 80 million unique TCR sequences. Among the approximately 400 genotyped donors, about 85% belonged to the genetic ancestry cluster associated with self-reported Caucasian donors. The aim of the study was to test whether cataloging public T cell receptors could identify signatures of past pathogen exposure. Using immunosequencing, the study profiled T cell repertoires from fewer than 850 subjects and related those repertoires to cytomegalovirus serostatus. A separate validation cohort of roughly 110 different subjects was used in addition to the approximately 700-subject first cohort. To predict cytomegalovirus infection status, the study brought together high-throughput TCR immunosequencing, statistical association of individual TCRs with disease status, and machine learning. A later analysis re-examined previously published TCR beta repertoires from roughly 650 donors and added high-resolution HLA genotyping to investigate patterns of TCR occurrence. Rather than using new phenotypic data, the later analysis identified candidate immune exposures from TCR beta sequences and from how often those sequences occurred across donors. An earlier analysis of roughly 600 of the donors used high-throughput TCR beta sequencing to judge whether each TCR beta V gene segment behaved as functional or pseudogenic. Alongside the repertoire data, information on donor age, sex, ethnicity and CMV serostatus was compiled. A later genetic analysis took genome-wide SNP genotypes for about three fifths of the 666 donors and used that subset as a discovery cohort. Every repertoire in the discovery cohort had been generated on one and the same sequencing platform. HLA typing covered class I and class II loci at four-digit resolution. Typing coverage varied by locus: roughly 629-640 donors for A, B, C, DRB1 and DQB1; 500 to 550 for DQA1; about 600 for DPA1; fewer than 480 for DPB1. Four or five DR-DQ haplotypes were handled as single units for association and clustering because linkage in the cohort was strong. Among around 400 genotyped donors of the cohort, an average of about 240,000 unique TCR beta nucleotide sequences were sequenced per donor, roughly 20% of them non-productive.

The library was obtained by the immunoSEQ multiplex PCR assay. The multiplex PCR relied on a mix of 60 forward primers for TCR Vbeta segments and 13 reverse primers for TCR Jbeta segments. A multiplex PCR assay on genomic DNA amplified the CDR3 region of rearranged TCR beta genes. The Illumina HiSeq System was used to sequence the amplified TCR beta libraries as 87-base-pair reads. The original methods were these. A later analysis tallied tens of millions of unique TCR beta chains across the 666 repertoires, and approximately 12 million of those chains were shared by two or more donors. A nearest-neighbor algorithm error-corrected the raw reads and collapsed the reads into unique sequences, merging closely related sequences to remove PCR and sequencing errors. To assign V, D and J gene segments, CDR3 sequences were aligned to IMGT reference sequences. For a sequence to be retained, a match of at least six nucleotides to both a V gene segment and a J gene segment was required. Rearrangements were classified as productive when the CDR3 lacked stop codons and remained in frame with V and J, and all other rearrangements were classified as non-productive. CDR3 was defined by IMGT convention, running from the second conserved V-encoded cysteine to the conserved J-encoded phenylalanine. Sequences without an unambiguous match to a single V gene segment were excluded from the earlier analysis of about 600 of the donors. In an earlier analysis of more than 500 of the donors, a V segment was called functional when productive rearrangements were above 56.7%, and segregating when the standard deviation between donors exceeded 5%. A statistical classification framework was built for diagnosing cytomegalovirus status from the catalog of TCR beta chain sequences. A later analysis assigned V and J genes by comparing TCR nucleotide sequences with IMGT/GENE-DB human TR gene sequences. The TCRdist pipeline was used in a later analysis to assign CDR3 sequences and most-parsimonious VDJ recombination scenarios. In a later analysis, each TCR beta chain was defined by its CDR3 amino acid sequence together with its V-gene family, and reads lacking a unique V-gene family were excluded. To address suspected cross-contamination and a sequencing artifact, a later analysis removed approximately 590 highly shared, low-generation-probability nucleotide sequences. For each public chain, a later analysis derived a clonal expansion index from normalized ranks of inferred template counts within each repertoire. A later analysis computed generation probabilities with a VDJ recombination model fitted to out-of-frame rearrangements, and checked the results against IGoR. In a later analysis, TCR-TCR, TCR-HLA and TCR-CMV co-occurrence was scored with hypergeometric tests, and a repertoire-size bias correction was applied to TCR pairs. A later analysis estimated false discovery rates by permuting HLA or CMV assignments 20 times. In a later analysis, co-occurring TCRs were grouped using DBSCAN, and TCRdist sequence similarity was added for clustering within HLA-allele-positive subsets. Repertoires with fewer than 30,000 or more than 120,000 public chains, plus five repertoires with anomalous nucleotide sharing, were excluded from co-occurrence clustering. In TCRdb, the immuneACCESS table is reduced to in-frame sequences with V and J assigned. These tables do not hold every clone; where another copy was compared, an unresolved V gene accounts for under half, and the others remain unexplained. V and J calls and clone size come straight from that table; D and trimming were deduced from the DNA. A total of about 93,000 clones appear in this sample, less than 80% of them only once. The ten largest clones take up approximately 3% of the sample.

The cohort consisted of more than 650 healthy bone marrow donors. All cohort members were sampled while nominally healthy, although unrecorded immune exposures were likely present. The donor was CMV seronegative and was included in the group of a few hundred seronegative cohort members. Each donor provided a peripheral blood sample, and peripheral blood mononuclear cells were used for TCR beta sequencing. The Qiagen DNeasy Blood Extraction Kit was used to extract genomic DNA from the blood cell samples. The investigation overall reported the following: Only TCR beta chains were sequenced in this cohort, and the absence of alpha or paired-chain data limited detectable features. At a false discovery rate of 0.05, a later analysis linked 16,000 or so TCR beta sequences to specific HLA alleles. An earlier analysis of 587 of the donors showed that most TCR beta V segments appeared in productive rearrangements either about 87% or about 30% of the time, which broadly matched IMGT annotations. Correlated functional status among segregating V segments might reflect linkage disequilibrium, but an unknown experimental factor could not be ruled out. Because HLA typing was unavailable for some donors at each locus, only the typed subset was used in association tests. The study listed 164 TCR beta chains as associated with cytomegalovirus. CMV serostatus was the only immune exposure information available for the cohort. Compared with the 666-donor mean, donors in an Asian-associated ancestry cluster had fewer N-insertions in productive TCRs, according to a later genetic analysis. In a later analysis, HLA-associated TCR beta chains were found to be more clonally expanded and to have lower generation probabilities than equally common non-associated chains. A group of highly shared sequence variants was considered likely to be a technical artifact of the sequencing pipeline. In vitro tests confirmed that three of the cytomegalovirus-associated TCR beta chains recognize cytomegalovirus antigens. Because counts were too low, under 20 rarely observed V segments, including chromosome 9 orphons, were left out of the earlier analysis of a few hundred of the donors. In a later genetic analysis, a missense DCLRE1C variant was associated with V-gene and J-gene trimming of TCR beta chains, and the association was replicated in an independent cohort. A further reported finding was that TCR beta sequences accurately predicted the HLA-A and HLA-B alleles for most subjects in the first cohort. Some IMGT-functional V segments, including TRBV6-2 and TRBV6-3, could not be distinguished by the 87-base-pair reads and were therefore excluded. A later analysis found that most CMV-associated TCR beta chains appeared HLA-restricted, with HLA associations seemingly driven largely by CMV exposure. While some public TCRs were present in many individuals, most TCR sequences turned up only very rarely across donors. Sequencing depth was assumed to be roughly uniform across donors in the presence/absence analyses, though that assumption may not hold. A later analysis found that TCR association rates varied across HLA loci, with DRB1 alleles showing the most associated TCRs and HLA-C alleles the fewest. Several of the top co-occurrence clusters appeared to be linked to parvovirus B19, influenza, CMV and Epstein-Barr virus, according to a later analysis. The authors suggested that the approach could potentially be extended to other disease states and immunological phenotypes. When HLA alleles, especially DR and DQ, strongly co-occurred, TCR associations were difficult to assign to individual alleles. The classifier was reported to diagnose cytomegalovirus status with high specificity and sensitivity in both the original cohort and the validation cohort.

The TCR originated in a woman in her thirties or forties in good health and CMV-seronegative. This chain joins TRBV5-1 to TRBJ2-7, with TRBD2 identical over 12 junction bases. Sequences were obtained from PBMCs. The DNA is TGCGCCAGCAGCTTGGATGGACTAGCGGGAACGGGATCCTACGAGCAGTACTTC. This codes for CASSLDGLAGTGSYEQYF.